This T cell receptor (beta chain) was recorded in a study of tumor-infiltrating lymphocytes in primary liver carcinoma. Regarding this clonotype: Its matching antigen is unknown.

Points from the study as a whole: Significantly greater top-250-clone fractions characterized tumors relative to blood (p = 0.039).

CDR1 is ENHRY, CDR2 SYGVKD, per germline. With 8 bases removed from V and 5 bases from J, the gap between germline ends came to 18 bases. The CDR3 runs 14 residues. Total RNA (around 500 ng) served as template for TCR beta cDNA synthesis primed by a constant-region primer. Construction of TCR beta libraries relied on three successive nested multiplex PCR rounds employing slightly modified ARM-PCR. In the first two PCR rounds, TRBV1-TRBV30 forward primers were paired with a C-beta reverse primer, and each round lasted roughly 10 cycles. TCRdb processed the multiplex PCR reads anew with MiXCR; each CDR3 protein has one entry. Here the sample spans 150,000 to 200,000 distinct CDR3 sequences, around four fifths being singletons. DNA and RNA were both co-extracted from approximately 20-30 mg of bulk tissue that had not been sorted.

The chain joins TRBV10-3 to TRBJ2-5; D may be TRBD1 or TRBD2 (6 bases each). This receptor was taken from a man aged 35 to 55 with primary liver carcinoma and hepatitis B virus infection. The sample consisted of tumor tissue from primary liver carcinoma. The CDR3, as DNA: TGTGCCATCGGAGGGGGGACCCTACATGAGACCCAGTACTTC. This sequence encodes CAIGGGTLHETQYF.